Given below is one TCR beta chain in context. Its antigen is as yet unknown. These data are taken from a study of cytomegalovirus exposure and HLA in healthy donors. Libraries were prepared by immunoSEQ multiplex PCR; TCRdb keeps only in-frame clonotypes and omits some of them. The sample gives 250,000 to 350,000 clones, roughly 90% of which show up once; more than 0.8% is in the top ten. Study-wide points: For most TCR sequences rarity was the rule, although some public TCRs occurred in many donors. The authors enumerated 150 to 200 TCR beta chains as linked to cytomegalovirus. Cytomegalovirus status, reportedly, was diagnosed with high specificity and sensitivity by the classifier.

This CDR3 is 14 amino acids long. Germline CDR1 reads MNHEY; CDR2 reads SVGAGI. Between the trimmed V and J ends, which lost 6 bases and 1 base, there was a span of 13 bases. The chain combines TRBV6-5 with TRBJ2-7, with TRBD2 as a possible D gene (6 bases). The receptor comes from a woman aged 18-35 years in good health and CMV-seronegative. The sample consisted of PBMCs. The CDR3 DNA reads as TGTGCCAGCAGCCCGATGGGGGGTTCCTACGAGCAGTACTTC. This codes for CASSPMGGSYEQYF.